These 28 T cell receptor beta chains share one sample of origin, sequenced in a study of OX40 agonist ivuxolimab in advanced cancers. Sequencing was performed with immunoSEQ multiplex PCR; in TCRdb, only in-frame clones are kept and a portion is missing. The sample includes 59,000 or so clones, about 80% of them seen just once. Sequenced here: CD4+ or CD8+ T cells sorted from blood, sampled in a trial of the OX40 agonist ivuxolimab. The receptors come from an adult with an advanced solid tumor such as melanoma, head and neck, liver or kidney cancer.

This clone was detected a few times. The genes are TRBV10-1 and TRBJ2-7; TRBD2 might be the D (6 bases). The V gene's germline CDR1 is WNHNN and CDR2 SYGVQD (reference sequence). V was clipped by 2 bases and J by 6 bases, with 11 bases between them. This CDR3 has 13 amino acids. CDR3 amino acids: CASSERQGGEQYF. The CDR3 coding sequence is TGCGCCAGCAGTGAGAGGCAGGGAGGCGAGCAGTACTTC.

The CDR3 bases are TGTGCCAGCAGTTCCCGGACTAGCGGGAGAACCGGGGAGCTGTTTTTT. It codes for CASSSRTSGRTGELFF. The chain couples TRBV28 to TRBJ2-2; TRBD2 matches 13 bases. V dropped 4 bases and J dropped 5; count of bases not matched to a gene: 4. Germline CDR1 reads MDHEN; CDR2 reads SYDVKM. CDR3 length equals 16 residues.

J is TRBJ2-7 and V is TRBV18; the match to TRBD1 covers 8 bases. Germline-derived CDR1 and CDR2 are KGHSH and LQKENI. The CDR3 extends over 14 amino acids. Germline trimming cut 5 bases from V and 3 bases from J; bases unmatched to any gene: 6. CDR3 sequence: CASSAGTGVYEQYF. The CDR3 DNA reads as TGTGCCAGCTCAGCCGGGACAGGCGTCTACGAGCAGTACTTC.

The V gene is TRBV5-5, the J gene TRBJ2-1; TRBD1 might be the D (6 bases). The CDR3 covers 14 residues. V gave up 2 bases and J gave up 9 bases, with 15 bases separating them. Germline CDR1 is SGHKS and CDR2 is YYEKEE (reference sequence). This CDR3 reads CASSFIQGSGEQFF. For the CDR3, the DNA is TGTGCCAGCAGCTTTATACAGGGTTCTGGTGAGCAGTTCTTC.

This clone was seen a few times. The V gene is TRBV2, the J gene TRBJ2-1; 7 bases are shared with TRBD2. V shed 6 bases, J shed 5 bases, and the junction held 7 bases outside the gene matches. CDR3 length: 14 residues. The germline V gene encodes CDR1 SNHLY and CDR2 FYNNEI. In DNA form, the CDR3 reads TGTGCCAGCAGGACCGGGACTACCCACAATGAGCAGTTCTTC. It yields the protein CASRTGTTHNEQFF.

V gene TRBV5-1 combines with J gene TRBJ2-7; D gene unclear. V shed 2 bases and J shed 2 bases, with 8 bases lying between them. This CDR3 comprises 13 residues. Germline loops: CDR1 SGHRS, CDR2 YFSETQ. The chain's CDR3 is CASSFDATYEQYF. CDR3 coding DNA: TGCGCCAGCAGCTTTGACGCAACCTACGAGCAGTACTTC.

CDR3 protein: CASSSGTSGTYEQYF. Written as DNA, the CDR3 is TGTGCCAGCAGTTCCGGGACTAGCGGTACCTACGAGCAGTACTTC. The V call is TRBV28, the J call TRBJ2-7; TRBD2 matches 11 bases. The CDR3 consists of 15 residues. The J segment lost 2 bases and the V segment lost 4 bases, leaving 4 bases of the junction unmatched. Germline V CDR1 and CDR2: MDHEN, SYDVKM.

This clone was seen once. This sequence joins TRBV7-2 and TRBJ2-1, with D maybe TRBD2 (5 bases). The CDR3 is made up of 14 amino acids. V was trimmed by 4 bases and J by 2 bases, leaving 9 bases between them. Germline V gene sequence: CDR1 SGHTA, CDR2 FQGNSA. CDR3 sequence: CASSSRATYNEQFF. Here the CDR3 DNA reads TGTGCCAGCAGCTCGCGGGCGACCTACAATGAGCAGTTCTTC. Based on the CDR3 plus reference TRBV7-2 and TRBJ2-1, the full variable domain is GAGVSQSPSNKVTEKGKDVELRCDPISGHTALYWYRQSLGQGLEFLIYFQGNSAPDKSGLPSDRFSAERTGGSVSTLTIQRTQQEDSAVYLCASSSRATYNEQFFGPGTRLTVL.

This chain links TRBV7-2 with TRBJ1-5, with a tentative D call TRBD1 (6 bases). Deletions cut 5 bases from V and 5 bases from J, with 16 bases between. This CDR3 contains 15 residues. Germline V CDR1 and CDR2: SGHTA, FQGNSA. The CDR3 DNA follows: TGTGCCAGCAGCCTCTACCACAGGGTGTATCAGCCCCAGCATTTT. Translation: CASSLYHRVYQPQHF.

V is TRBV7-9 and J is TRBJ1-4; D gene unclear. Germline V CDR1 and CDR2: SEHNR, FQNEAQ (reference sequence). V gave up 6 bases and J gave up 8 bases, with 10 bases separating them. The CDR3 is 12 amino acids. The CDR3 is CASRRFDEKLFF. DNA of the CDR3: TGTGCCAGCAGACGTTTTGACGAAAAACTGTTTTTT.

The V gene is TRBV7-2, the J gene TRBJ2-1, with D maybe TRBD2 (7 bases). This CDR3 region has 16 residues. Germline CDR1 reads SGHTA; CDR2 reads FQGNSA. V was trimmed by 1 base and J by 2 bases, leaving 12 bases between them. This chain's CDR3 is CASSLVTGGPYNEQFF. As DNA, the CDR3 is TGTGCCAGCAGCTTAGTTACCGGGGGGCCCTACAATGAGCAGTTCTTC.

The chain has TRBV5-1 and TRBJ1-3; no clear D gene. This CDR3 has 16 amino acids. V was trimmed by 0 bases and J by 0 bases, leaving 10 bases between them. Germline-derived CDR1 and CDR2 are SGHRS and YFSETQ. The CDR3 nucleotides are TGCGCCAGCAGCTTGGGTCCCAGGTCCTCTGGAAACACCATATATTTT. Protein sequence: CASSLGPRSSGNTIYF.

The chain combines TRBV27 with TRBJ2-3; the match to TRBD2 covers 12 bases. This CDR3 has 18 amino acids. The V segment lost 5 bases and the J segment 3 bases; nucleotides outside the gene matches: 12. Germline lookup yields CDR1 MNHEY and CDR2 SMNVEV (reference sequence). The CDR3 DNA follows: TGTGCCAGCAGTATGGGGCTAGCGGGAGGGCCTCTTACAGATACGCAGTATTTT. Residues: CASSMGLAGGPLTDTQYF.

This chain uses TRBV10-1 with TRBJ2-3; D not resolved. The CDR3 runs to 16 residues. Per germline, CDR1 WNHNN and CDR2 SYGVQD (reference sequence). Trimming shortened V by 2 bases and J by 1 base, and 13 bases separated the two germline ends. In DNA, the CDR3 is TGCGCCAGCAGTGAGAAAATGGGTGTTCGCACAGATACGCAGTATTTT. Its translation is CASSEKMGVRTDTQYF.

J is TRBJ2-3 and V is TRBV19; 7 nucleotides match TRBD2. Germline CDR1 and CDR2: LNHDA and SQIVND (reference sequence). The CDR3 contains 17 residues. J gave up 0 bases and V 1 base, and 7 bases lay outside the gene matches. CDR3 nucleotide sequence: TGTGCCAGTAGTATAGCGGGCCGGCGGGGGAGCACAGATACGCAGTATTTT. Its protein is CASSIAGRRGSTDTQYF. The full variable domain, rest sourced from reference TRBV19 and TRBJ2-3, is DGGITQSPKYLFRKEGQNVTLSCEQNLNHDAMYWYRQDPGQGLRLIYYSQIVNDFQKGDIAEGYSVSREKKESFPLTVTSAQKNPTAFYLCASSIAGRRGSTDTQYFGPGTRLTVL.

The CDR3 loop reads CASSVDAGRLGTEAFF. The CDR3 DNA follows: TGTGCCAGCAGCGTAGATGCAGGGCGTTTAGGCACTGAAGCTTTCTTT. J is TRBJ1-1 and V is TRBV9, with TRBD1 as a possible D gene (5 bases). CDR3 length equals 16 residues. Germline CDR1 reads SGDLS; CDR2 reads YYNGEE. V dropped 0 bases and J dropped 4 bases, with 16 bases sitting between them.

V gene TRBV13 combines with J gene TRBJ1-5; tentative D call: TRBD1 (5 bases). The germline CDR1 and CDR2 sequences are PRHDT and FYEKMQ (reference sequence). The CDR3 has 15 amino acids. Deletions cut 4 bases from V and 2 bases from J, with 12 bases between. CDR3 sequence (DNA): TGTGCCAGCAGCTCGGGACCGGGCCGCAATCAGCCCCAGCATTTT. Translation gives CASSSGPGRNQPQHF. The whole variable domain, filled in from reference TRBV13 and TRBJ1-5, reads AAGVIQSPRHLIKEKRETATLKCYPIPRHDTVYWYQQGPGQDPQFLISFYEKMQSDKGSIPDRFSAQQFSDYHSELNMSSLELGDSALYFCASSSGPGRNQPQHFGDGTRLSIL.

The CDR3 DNA reads as TGCGCCAGCAGCCAAGCCCTCCAGGGCTCTGGAAACACCATATATTTT. This sequence encodes CASSQALQGSGNTIYF. The V gene is TRBV4-3, the J gene TRBJ1-3, with D tentatively TRBD1 (5 bases). CDR3 length: 16 amino acids. Trimming left V 1 base short and J 0 bases short, with 10 bases between. Per the germline V gene, CDR1 is LGHNA and CDR2 is YSLEER.

The V and J genes are TRBV19 and TRBJ1-5; possibly TRBD1 for D (6 bases). CDR3 length equals 15 residues. Germline V lookup: CDR1 LNHDA, CDR2 SQIVND (reference sequence). The germline V and J ends were trimmed by 7 bases and 1 base, with 14 bases remaining between them. CDR3 in DNA: TGTGCCAGTAAAAACGAACAGGGAAGCAATCAGCCCCAGCATTTT. Its translation: CASKNEQGSNQPQHF.

The chain employs TRBV6-5 and TRBJ1-3; a possible D gene is TRBD1 (5 bases). V was pared by 2 bases and J by 2 bases, with 10 bases between. Germline V gene data show CDR1 as MNHEY and CDR2 as SVGAGI. The CDR3 has 15 residues. In nucleotides, the CDR3 is TGTGCCAGCAGTTACGGTCGCAGGGCTGGAAACACCATATATTTT. It codes for CASSYGRRAGNTIYF.

J is TRBJ1-2 and V is TRBV28, with a possible D match to TRBD1 (6 bases). Germline CDR1 is MDHEN and CDR2 is SYDVKM. CDR3 length: 11 amino acids. The ends were cut back, 4 bases at V and 14 bases at J, with 14 bases in the middle. For the CDR3, the DNA is TGTGCCAGCAGTTCGGCCGGACAGACAACCTTC. Protein sequence: CASSSAGQTTF.

The CDR3 region is CTSSRTGGHSDYGYTF. The CDR3 bases are TGCACCAGCAGTAGGACAGGGGGACATTCTGACTATGGCTACACCTTC. The chain uses TRBV1 and TRBJ1-2; the D segment call TRBD1 is taken from the table without a DNA check. TRBV1 is a recognized pseudogene. The CDR3 is made up of 16 amino acids.

The genes are TRBV5-1 and TRBJ2-7, with 8 bases fitting TRBD1. The trim removed 4 bases at V and 6 bases at J, leaving 15 bases unmatched. Germline loops: CDR1 SGHRS, CDR2 YFSETQ. The CDR3 contains 16 residues. The CDR3 region is CASSLGQGGFLSEQYF. CDR3 coding DNA: TGCGCCAGCAGCCTCGGACAGGGCGGGTTTCTTTCCGAGCAGTACTTC.

J is TRBJ1-5 and V is TRBV6-6; D perhaps matches TRBD1 (6 bases). Germline CDR1 is MNHNY and CDR2 is SVGAGI (reference sequence). Trimming took 9 bases from V and 1 from J, leaving 13 bases between them. This CDR3 has 14 amino acids. CDR3 DNA: TGTGCCAGTTCCAGGGGTGACAGCAATCAGCCCCAGCATTTT. It specifies CASSRGDSNQPQHF.

This chain's CDR3 is CASSSYKNSPLHF. CDR3 in DNA: TGTGCCAGCAGCTCCTACAAGAATTCACCCCTCCACTTT. V usage is TRBV5-6 and J usage is TRBJ1-6; D uncertain. Trimming left V 3 bases short and J 7 bases short, with 8 bases between. In germline, CDR1 is SGHDT, CDR2 YYEEEE. The CDR3 extends over 13 amino acids.

This clone was counted once. The chain joins TRBV7-2 to TRBJ1-3; no clear D gene. CDR1 is SGHTA, CDR2 FQGNSA, per germline. Trimming shortened V by 2 bases and J by 4 bases, and 12 bases separated the two germline ends. This CDR3 region has 15 residues. CDR3 residues: CASSLLLGSGNTIYF. The CDR3 DNA is TGTGCCAGCAGCTTACTTCTGGGGTCGGGAAACACCATATATTTT. The full variable domain, rest sourced from reference TRBV7-2 and TRBJ1-3, is GAGVSQSPSNKVTEKGKDVELRCDPISGHTALYWYRQSLGQGLEFLIYFQGNSAPDKSGLPSDRFSAERTGGSVSTLTIQRTQQEDSAVYLCASSLLLGSGNTIYFGEGSWLTVV.

The V and J genes are TRBV18 and TRBJ2-7; D assignment may be TRBD1 or TRBD2 (5 bases each). This CDR3 has 13 amino acids. Germline assignment: CDR1 KGHSH and CDR2 LQKENI. The V end was cut by 6 bases, the J end by 1 base, with 10 bases between. CDR3 bases: TGTGCCAGCTCCCGGGACCAATCCTACGAGCAGTACTTC. As protein: CASSRDQSYEQYF.

The chain links TRBV7-2 to TRBJ1-1, with D unresolved. Germline values: CDR1 SGHTA, CDR2 FQGNSA. V was clipped by 3 bases and J by 2 bases, with 7 bases between them. The CDR3 extends over 13 amino acids. This CDR3 is CASSFRGNTEAFF. In DNA, the CDR3 is TGTGCCAGCAGCTTTCGGGGAAACACTGAAGCTTTCTTT.